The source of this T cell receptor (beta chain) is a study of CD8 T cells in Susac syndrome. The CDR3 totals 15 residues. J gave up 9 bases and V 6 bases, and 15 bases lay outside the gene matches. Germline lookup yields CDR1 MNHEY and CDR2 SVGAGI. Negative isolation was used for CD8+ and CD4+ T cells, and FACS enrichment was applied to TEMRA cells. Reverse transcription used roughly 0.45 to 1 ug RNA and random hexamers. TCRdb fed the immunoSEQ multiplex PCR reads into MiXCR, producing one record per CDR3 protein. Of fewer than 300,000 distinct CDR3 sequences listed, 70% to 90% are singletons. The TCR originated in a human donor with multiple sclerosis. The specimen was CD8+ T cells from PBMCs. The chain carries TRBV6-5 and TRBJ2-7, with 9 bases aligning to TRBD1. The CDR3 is CASRLRGQGGHGQYF. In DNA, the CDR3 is TGTGCCAGCAGGTTACGGGGACAGGGCGGCCACGGGCAGTACTTC.